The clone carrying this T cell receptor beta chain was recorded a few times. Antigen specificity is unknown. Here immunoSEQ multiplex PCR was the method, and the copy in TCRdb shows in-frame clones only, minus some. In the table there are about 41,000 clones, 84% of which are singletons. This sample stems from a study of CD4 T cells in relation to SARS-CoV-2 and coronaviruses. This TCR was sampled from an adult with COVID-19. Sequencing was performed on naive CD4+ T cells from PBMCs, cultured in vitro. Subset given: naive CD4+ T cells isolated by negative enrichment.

CDR3 residues: CASSPLNYGYTF. The CDR3 DNA reads as TGTGCCAGCAGTCCCCTCAACTATGGCTACACCTTC. The chain joins TRBV28 to TRBJ1-2; no reliable D call. The CDR3 is 12 residues long. The V end was cut by 5 bases, the J end by 2 bases, with 6 bases between. Germline assignment: CDR1 MDHEN and CDR2 SYDVKM.